This T cell receptor beta chain was found in a study of shared clonotypes between healthy human individuals. Germline V gene sequence: CDR1 LNHDA, CDR2 SQIVND (reference sequence). V dropped 4 bases and J dropped 7 bases, with 11 bases sitting between them. This CDR3 has 13 residues. Sequencing used immunoSEQ multiplex PCR; TCRdb keeps in-frame clones, though not all of them. This table has fewer than 650,000 clones, 75% to 85% appearing once. Healthy HIV-negative adults with no recent acute infections or vaccinations were recruited as donors. Every donor, a Caucasian adult, lived in Nashville, Tennessee. With unsorted samples, genomic DNA was obtained from tens of millions of PBMCs.

This sequence joins TRBV19 and TRBJ1-5, with D unresolved. The clonotype comes from a middle-aged woman in good health. Some clones in this sample may be carry-over from other donors' samples. The sequencing sample was made of PBMCs. The CDR3 is CASSRQHQQPQHF. The CDR3 DNA is TGTGCCAGTAGTAGGCAACATCAGCAGCCCCAGCATTTT.